What follows are 11 T cell receptor beta chains derived from one specimen sequenced in a study of CD4 T cells in relation to SARS-CoV-2 and coronaviruses (dated by TCRdb to the early 2020s). Library construction relied on the immunoSEQ multiplex PCR assay. TCRdb mirrors the immuneACCESS table, restricted to in-frame sequences. Some clones are absent from its copies; in checked studies, under half trace to an unresolved V gene, and the reason for the others is unknown. This sample comprises about 18,000 clones, roughly 80% of them detected only once. Jointly, the top ten make up roughly 29% of the sample. For these receptors, no antigen is known. CD4+ T cells from unexposed donors were collected before the COVID-19 pandemic (2011-2018). After more than nine days of culture, CD4+ T cells were isolated with the EasySep CD4+ T cell isolation kit. Sample: CD4+ T cells from PBMCs, cultured in vitro. Receptors were obtained from a human donor in good health.

The rearrangement joins TRBV7-9 to TRBJ2-1; 10 positions match TRBD1. Germline V gene sequence: CDR1 SEHNR, CDR2 FQNEAQ (reference sequence). The CDR3 consists of 17 residues. Trimming took 1 base from V and 6 from J; bases not matched to a gene: 9. In DNA form, the CDR3 reads TGTGCCAGCAGCTTAGAGGACAGGGGGTATCTCAGCAATGAGCAGTTCTTC. Its protein is CASSLEDRGYLSNEQFF. Full variable domain (remainder filled in from reference TRBV7-9 and TRBJ2-1): DTGVSQNPRHKITKRGQNVTFRCDPISEHNRLYWYRQTLGQGPEFLTYFQNEAQLEKSRLLSDRFSAERPKGSFSTLEIQRTEQGDSAMYLCASSLEDRGYLSNEQFFGPGTRLTVL.

The chain couples TRBV5-1 to TRBJ2-5; the match to TRBD2 covers 8 bases. The CDR3 totals 16 residues. V lost 2 bases and J lost 3; bases outside the gene matches: 9. The V gene's germline CDR1 is SGHRS and CDR2 YFSETQ. The CDR3 nucleotides read TGCGCCAGCAGCTTAGAGGGTAGCGGGATGGAAGAGACCCAGTACTTC. It yields the protein CASSLEGSGMEETQYF.

The rearrangement links TRBV6-5 to TRBJ2-3; 12 nucleotides line up with TRBD2. V was pared by 6 bases and J by 1 base, with 2 bases of the junction left unmatched. Germline CDR1 is MNHEY and CDR2 is SVGAGI. The CDR3 is 15 amino acids. This CDR3 is CASSRLAGGTDTQYF. The CDR3 DNA is TGTGCCAGCAGCCGACTAGCGGGGGGCACAGATACGCAGTATTTT.

This chain connects TRBV5-1 to TRBJ2-7, with TRBD1 matching over 11 bases. The V and J ends lost 0 bases and 7 bases, in that order; junction bases with no gene match: 6. The CDR3 is 15 amino acids. The germline CDR1 and CDR2 sequences are SGHRS and YFSETQ. CDR3 protein: CASSLEGQGAREQYF. The CDR3 bases are TGCGCCAGCAGCTTGGAAGGACAGGGGGCTCGGGAGCAGTACTTC.

The CDR3 nucleotides are TGCGCCAGCAGTGAGTCGCTGGAGGGTATGTGGACAGAGACCCAGTACTTC. Translated, it gives CASSESLEGMWTETQYF. J is TRBJ2-5 and V is TRBV10-2, with a tentative D call TRBD2 (6 bases). The CDR3 spans 17 residues. The germline gives CDR1 WSHSY, CDR2 SAAADI. Deletions cut 0 bases from V and 4 bases from J, with 18 bases between.

This clone has a single count. The chain combines TRBV19 with TRBJ1-1; D may be TRBD1 (5 bases). Germline loops: CDR1 LNHDA, CDR2 SQIVND (reference sequence). V lost 8 bases, J lost 3 bases, and 13 bases lay in between. CDR3 length: 13 residues. This CDR3 is CASLRAGDTEAFF. CDR3 bases: TGTGCCAGTCTCAGGGCGGGGGACACTGAAGCTTTCTTT.

This clone was recorded only once. The chain uses TRBV5-1 and TRBJ1-2; the match to TRBD1 covers 9 bases. The ends lost 2 bases at V and 6 bases at J; junction bases unmatched: 8. Germline CDR1 and CDR2: SGHRS and YFSETQ. The length of the CDR3 is 15 residues. CDR3: CASSLLGQGTHGYTF. The DNA of the CDR3 is TGCGCCAGCAGCTTATTGGGACAGGGAACGCATGGCTACACCTTC.

The chain couples TRBV3-1 (or the pseudogene TRBV3-2) to TRBJ1-6; no clear D. Trimming took 3 bases from V and 0 from J, leaving 6 bases between them. Germline V gene data show CDR1 as LGHDT and CDR2 as YNNKEL (reference sequence). This CDR3 contains 15 residues. This CDR3 is CASSQGSSYNSPLHF. CDR3 bases: TGTGCCAGCAGCCAGGGTAGCTCCTATAATTCACCCCTCCACTTT.

CDR3 DNA sequence: TGTGCCAGCAGCCCCGGCGGGGTAGCGGGAGATACGCAGTATTTT. Translated: CASSPGGVAGDTQYF. The rearrangement links TRBV3-1 (or the pseudogene TRBV3-2) to TRBJ2-3; 7 positions match TRBD2. Germline values: CDR1 LGHDT, CDR2 YNNKEL (reference sequence). J lost 5 bases, V lost 4 bases, and 9 bases had no gene match. This CDR3 spans 15 amino acids.

The chain uses TRBV6-6 and TRBJ2-7, with D tentatively TRBD1 or TRBD2 (5 bases each). This CDR3 comprises 14 residues. Germline CDR1 reads MNHNY; CDR2 reads SVGAGI (reference sequence). The V end was cut by 5 bases, the J end by 4 bases, with 15 bases between. CDR3 sequence: CASSGPGRTYEQYF. The CDR3 coding sequence is TGTGCCAGCAGTGGACCGGGACGTACGTACGAGCAGTACTTC.

The chain combines TRBV18 with TRBJ2-7; 8 bases match TRBD2. Germline V gives CDR1 KGHSH, CDR2 LQKENI. The CDR3 spans 15 residues. Trimming removed 3 bases from V and 2 bases from J; junction bases left unmatched: 6. The CDR3 here is CASSPSSGTTYEQYF. In DNA, the CDR3 is TGTGCCAGCTCACCGAGTAGCGGGACTACCTACGAGCAGTACTTC.